The 29 T cell receptor beta chains below come from one sample, sequenced in a study of neoadjuvant anti-PD-1 for oral cavity cancer. Using immunoSEQ multiplex PCR, the repertoire was profiled, and TCRdb retains in-frame clones only, with some absent. This table has about 42,000 clones, 65% to 85% appearing once. Sample time point: after neoadjuvant nivolumab, at surgical resection. The sequencing here drew on PBMCs, taken after nivolumab (anti-PD-1) treatment. These receptors originate from a person between 40 and 85 years old with oral cavity squamous cell carcinoma.

The rearrangement links TRBV5-1 to TRBJ1-1; 7 bases line up with TRBD1. This CDR3 has 14 residues. Germline V gives CDR1 SGHRS, CDR2 YFSETQ. V trimming: 3 bases; J trimming: 1 base; junction bases outside the gene matches: 3. As DNA, the CDR3 is TGCGCCAGCAGCTCAGGGACAGCGAACACTGAAGCTTTCTTT. This codes for CASSSGTANTEAFF.

The chain links TRBV6-5 to TRBJ1-5; no clear D gene. Germline V CDR1 and CDR2: MNHEY, SVGAGI. V was shortened by 0 bases and J by 3 bases, with 6 bases between the two germline ends. The CDR3 runs 14 residues. CDR3 region: CASSYSGYNQPQHF. Here the CDR3 DNA reads TGTGCCAGCAGTTACTCGGGCTACAATCAGCCCCAGCATTTT.

This clone was seen once. The rearrangement links TRBV25-1 to TRBJ1-6, with a possible D match to TRBD1 (6 bases). The V gene's germline CDR1 is MGHDK and CDR2 SYGVNS. The V gene lost 8 bases and the J gene lost 1 base, with 9 bases spanning the gap. The CDR3 totals 14 residues. The CDR3 region is CASCTGSYNSPLHF. In DNA form, the CDR3 reads TGTGCCAGCTGTACAGGGTCCTATAATTCACCCCTCCACTTT.

This chain uses TRBV28 with TRBJ1-1; D not resolved. V lost 6 bases, J lost 5 bases, and 10 bases lay in between. This CDR3 spans 12 amino acids. Germline assignment: CDR1 MDHEN and CDR2 SYDVKM. CDR3 region: CASSLPLTEAFF. The CDR3 region has the DNA TGTGCCAGCAGCCTACCTCTTACTGAAGCTTTCTTT. The whole variable domain, remainder taken from reference TRBV28 and TRBJ1-1, is DVKVTQSSRYLVKRTGEKVFLECVQDMDHENMFWYRQDPGLGLRLIYFSYDVKMKEKGDIPEGYSVSREKKERFSLILESASTNQTSMYLCASSLPLTEAFFGQGTRLTVV.

This sequence joins TRBV11-2 and TRBJ2-2; TRBD1 aligns across 9 bases. V lost 4 bases, J lost 5 bases, and 8 bases stayed unmatched. Germline loops: CDR1 SGHAT, CDR2 FQNNGV. The CDR3 length is 16 residues. CDR3 residues: CASSYSGTGRTGELFF. For the CDR3, the DNA is TGTGCCAGCAGCTACTCCGGGACAGGGAGAACCGGGGAGCTGTTTTTT.

This chain links TRBV6-5 with TRBJ2-7; TRBD1 might be the D (6 bases). The CDR3 is made up of 15 amino acids. Trimming took off 5 bases at V and 0 bases at J, with 14 bases between the two ends. The germline V gene has CDR1 MNHEY and CDR2 SVGAGI. The CDR3 loop is CASSGSGGGSYEQYF. CDR3 coding DNA: TGTGCCAGCAGTGGCAGTGGGGGCGGCTCCTACGAGCAGTACTTC.

The chain links TRBV14 to TRBJ2-2, with 8 nucleotides matching TRBD2. Germline V lookup: CDR1 SGHDN, CDR2 FVKESK. Trimming at V came to 4 bases and at J to 4 bases, leaving 5 bases not matched to a gene. The CDR3 consists of 15 residues. The CDR3 region is CASSPVAGGTGELFF. The CDR3 coding sequence is TGTGCCAGCAGCCCAGTCGCGGGAGGCACCGGGGAGCTGTTTTTT.

CDR3 nucleotide sequence: TGTGCCAGTAGCCCGACTAGCACAGATACGCAGTATTTT. Translating it yields CASSPTSTDTQYF. The chain combines TRBV19 with TRBJ2-3; D remains unclear. This CDR3 spans 13 amino acids. V gave up 6 bases and J gave up 0 bases, with 7 bases separating them. Germline values: CDR1 LNHDA, CDR2 SQIVND (reference sequence).

The V and J genes are TRBV19 and TRBJ2-1; a weak D match, TRBD2 (5 bases). Trimming removed 6 bases at V and 4 bases at J, with 10 bases between. The CDR3 has 13 amino acids. Germline assignment: CDR1 LNHDA and CDR2 SQIVND (reference sequence). CDR3 sequence reads: CASRVTGYNEQFF. The CDR3 DNA reads as TGTGCCAGTAGAGTCACGGGGTACAATGAGCAGTTCTTC.

CDR3 bases: TGCGCCAGCACTCCGGGACAGGAGACCGGGGAGCTGTTTTTT. Protein: CASTPGQETGELFF. The rearrangement links TRBV5-1 to TRBJ2-2, with 8 positions matching TRBD1. Germline V gene sequence: CDR1 SGHRS, CDR2 YFSETQ. V shed 6 bases and J 5 bases; nucleotides not matched to a gene: 6. The CDR3 runs to 14 residues.

The chain couples TRBV5-6 to TRBJ2-1, with 10 bases identical to TRBD1. In germline, CDR1 is SGHDT, CDR2 YYEEEE. V lost 0 bases to trimming and J lost 0 bases; unmatched junction nucleotides: 9. This CDR3 comprises 19 residues. CDR3 bases: TGTGCCAGCAGCTTGGAGGGACAGGGGTGGATCAGCTCCTACAATGAGCAGTTCTTC. Encoded protein: CASSLEGQGWISSYNEQFF.

The chain is built from TRBV5-4 and TRBJ1-2, with D uncertain. The CDR3 totals 14 residues. Germline values: CDR1 SGHNT, CDR2 YYREEE (reference sequence). The V gene lost 1 base and the J gene lost 2 bases, with 9 bases spanning the gap. The CDR3 protein is CASSLFGMNYGYTF. In DNA form, the CDR3 reads TGTGCCAGCAGCTTGTTCGGTATGAACTATGGCTACACCTTC.

V and J are TRBV5-1 and TRBJ1-6, with D perhaps matching TRBD1 (5 bases). The CDR3 runs to 13 residues. Germline-derived CDR1 and CDR2 are SGHRS and YFSETQ. Trimming took off 4 bases at V and 8 bases at J, with 10 bases between the two ends. The CDR3 here is CASSRDRDSPLHF. Written as DNA, the CDR3 is TGCGCCAGCAGCCGGGACCGAGATTCACCCCTCCACTTT. The full variable domain, in which reference TRBV5-1 and TRBJ1-6 provide the parts outside the CDR3, is KAGVTQTPRYLIKTRGQQVTLSCSPISGHRSVSWYQQTPGQGLQFLFEYFSETQRNKGNFPGRFSGRQFSNSRSEMNVSTLELGDSALYLCASSRDRDSPLHFGNGTRLTVT.

The rearrangement joins TRBV7-3 to TRBJ2-2; 12 nucleotides line up with TRBD2. The V gene end was trimmed by 5 bases and the J gene end by 4 bases; junction bases not matched to a gene: 5. This CDR3 is built from 16 residues. CDR1 and CDR2 (germline): SGHTA, FQGTGA. CDR3 loop: CASSLGTSGSTGELFF. CDR3 sequence (DNA): TGTGCCAGCAGCCTAGGGACTAGCGGGTCCACCGGGGAGCTGTTTTTT.

This clone was seen only a few times. The chain joins TRBV5-5 to TRBJ1-5; no clear D. The CDR3 spans 15 residues. CDR1 and CDR2 from the germline V gene are SGHKS and YYEKEE (reference sequence). The V end was cut by 0 bases, the J end by 0 bases, with 7 bases between. This chain's CDR3 is CASSLAPDSNQPQHF. The CDR3, as DNA: TGTGCCAGCAGCTTGGCGCCAGATAGCAATCAGCCCCAGCATTTT.

This chain links TRBV30 with TRBJ1-2; the D gene is possibly TRBD1 (5 bases). This CDR3 is 13 amino acids long. The germline V gene has CDR1 GTSNPN and CDR2 SVGIG (reference sequence). Deletions cut 8 bases from V and 7 bases from J, with 20 bases between. For the CDR3, the DNA is TGTGCCCTGGAGGCCCGGGGGACGAGTGGCTACACCTTC. Translating gives CALEARGTSGYTF.

The chain links TRBV10-1 to TRBJ2-1; TRBD2 aligns across 10 bases. The CDR3 covers 14 residues. V shed 5 bases and J 10 bases; nucleotides not matched to a gene: 8. CDR1 and CDR2 (germline): WNHNN, SYGVQD (reference sequence). CDR3 residues: CASSQTSGHREQFF. CDR3 coding DNA: TGCGCCAGCAGTCAGACTAGCGGGCATCGAGAGCAGTTCTTC.

The gene calls are TRBV5-6 and TRBJ2-7; unclear D gene. Germline CDR1 and CDR2: SGHDT and YYEEEE. Between the trimmed V and J ends, which lost 1 base and 2 bases, there was a span of 7 bases. This CDR3 spans 13 amino acids. The CDR3 nucleotides read TGTGCCAGCAGCTTGAATTTGGCCTACGAGCAGTACTTC. It encodes CASSLNLAYEQYF.

The chain uses TRBV5-6 and TRBJ2-5, with D uncertain. There are 13 residues in the CDR3. Trimming left V 4 bases short and J 2 bases short, with 9 bases between. Germline loops: CDR1 SGHDT, CDR2 YYEEEE. CDR3 amino acids: CASSLTVQETQYF. As DNA, the CDR3 is TGTGCCAGCAGCCTAACAGTACAAGAGACCCAGTACTTC.

The rearrangement joins TRBV5-5 to TRBJ1-5; D is ambiguous. Trimming pared 2 bases from V and 0 bases from J, leaving 12 bases between. The CDR3 has 16 amino acids. Looked up from germline, CDR1 is SGHKS and CDR2 is YYEKEE (reference sequence). The CDR3 here is CASSFLVAYSNQPQHF. The CDR3 nucleotides are TGTGCCAGCAGCTTTCTAGTCGCTTATAGCAATCAGCCCCAGCATTTT.

The DNA of the CDR3 is TGTGCCAGCAGTTATTTAGGCCGGCCAAGAGGGCCCCAGCATTTT. It specifies CASSYLGRPRGPQHF. The chain links TRBV6-9 to TRBJ1-5; D is unclear. Germline CDR1 is MNHGY and CDR2 is SVAAGI. V lost 1 base to trimming and J lost 9 bases, with 16 bases between them. The CDR3 is 15 residues long.

This rearrangement joins TRBV5-5 to TRBJ1-3; D is undetermined. The V gene lost 0 bases and the J gene lost 0 bases, with 13 bases spanning the gap. Germline CDR1 reads SGHKS; CDR2 reads YYEKEE (reference sequence). This CDR3 region has 17 residues. As DNA, the CDR3 is TGTGCCAGCAGCTTGGATGGTAGGGAGAGCTCTGGAAACACCATATATTTT. Encoded protein: CASSLDGRESSGNTIYF.

The chain is built from TRBV10-1 and TRBJ1-4, with TRBD1 identical over 8 bases. After removal of 6 bases from V and 7 bases from J, the junction contained 7 bases not matched to a gene. This CDR3 spans 14 amino acids. Germline V gene lookup returns CDR1 WNHNN and CDR2 SYGVQD (reference sequence). The CDR3 bases are TGCGCCAGCAGCTCAGGGGGCAACCCTGAAAAACTGTTTTTT. It encodes CASSSGGNPEKLFF.

This rearrangement joins TRBV6-1 to TRBJ2-3; TRBD1 matches 9 bases. J was trimmed by 3 bases and V by 1 base; bases with no gene match: 11. This CDR3 spans 18 amino acids. The germline V gene has CDR1 MNHNS and CDR2 SASEGT. CDR3 amino acids: CASSEGRATGGRTDTQYF. DNA of the CDR3: TGTGCCAGCAGTGAAGGCAGGGCGACAGGGGGAAGGACAGATACGCAGTATTTT.

The chain recombines TRBV11-3 with TRBJ2-5; D unclear. The CDR3 runs to 13 residues. With 4 bases removed from V and 4 bases from J, the gap between germline ends came to 10 bases. Looked up from germline, CDR1 is SGHNT and CDR2 is YENEEA. The CDR3 DNA reads as TGTGCCAGCAGCTCCCCGGGTCGAGAGACCCAGTACTTC. It is translated as CASSSPGRETQYF.

This clone has a handful of counts. The rearrangement uses TRBV7-2 and TRBJ2-7; TRBD1 aligns across 8 bases. Germline V gene lookup returns CDR1 SGHTA and CDR2 FQGNSA. The CDR3 consists of 16 residues. With V trimmed by 4 bases and J by 7 bases, 15 bases remained unmatched. As DNA, the CDR3 is TGTGCCAGCAGCTCCTTTTCAGCCAGGGGGCCGAGGGAGCAGTACTTC. As protein: CASSSFSARGPREQYF.

This chain joins TRBV5-8 and TRBJ2-2, with 10 bases fitting TRBD1. J lost 4 bases, V lost 5 bases, and 8 bases had no gene match. Germline-derived CDR1 and CDR2 are SGHTS and YDEGEE. The CDR3 loop spans 16 amino acids. The CDR3 DNA reads as TGTGCCAGCAGGCTGCGAGGGACAGGGGTCACCGGGGAGCTGTTTTTT. This gives the protein CASRLRGTGVTGELFF.

This clone has a single count. J is TRBJ2-7 and V is TRBV5-5, with a tentative D call TRBD2 (5 bases). The germline V and J ends were trimmed by 8 bases and 6 bases, with 15 bases remaining between them. The CDR3 sequence is 12 residues long. Germline CDR1 is SGHKS and CDR2 is YYEKEE (reference sequence). The CDR3 loop is CASSTGIGEQYF. For the CDR3, the DNA is TGTGCCAGTTCGACGGGAATTGGCGAGCAGTACTTC.

The chain uses TRBV9 and TRBJ1-1; D ambiguous. This CDR3 is 13 amino acids long. Germline CDR1 reads SGDLS; CDR2 reads YYNGEE. Trimming took off 4 bases at V and 0 bases at J, with 7 bases between the two ends. The CDR3: CASSLHLNTEAFF. CDR3 DNA: TGTGCCAGCAGCCTCCATCTGAACACTGAAGCTTTCTTT. Full variable domain (rest looked up from reference TRBV9 and TRBJ1-1): DSGVTQTPKHLITATGQRVTLRCSPRSGDLSVYWYQQSLDQGLQFLIQYYNGEERAKGNILERFSAQQFPDLHSELNLSSLELGDSALYFCASSLHLNTEAFFGQGTRLTVV.